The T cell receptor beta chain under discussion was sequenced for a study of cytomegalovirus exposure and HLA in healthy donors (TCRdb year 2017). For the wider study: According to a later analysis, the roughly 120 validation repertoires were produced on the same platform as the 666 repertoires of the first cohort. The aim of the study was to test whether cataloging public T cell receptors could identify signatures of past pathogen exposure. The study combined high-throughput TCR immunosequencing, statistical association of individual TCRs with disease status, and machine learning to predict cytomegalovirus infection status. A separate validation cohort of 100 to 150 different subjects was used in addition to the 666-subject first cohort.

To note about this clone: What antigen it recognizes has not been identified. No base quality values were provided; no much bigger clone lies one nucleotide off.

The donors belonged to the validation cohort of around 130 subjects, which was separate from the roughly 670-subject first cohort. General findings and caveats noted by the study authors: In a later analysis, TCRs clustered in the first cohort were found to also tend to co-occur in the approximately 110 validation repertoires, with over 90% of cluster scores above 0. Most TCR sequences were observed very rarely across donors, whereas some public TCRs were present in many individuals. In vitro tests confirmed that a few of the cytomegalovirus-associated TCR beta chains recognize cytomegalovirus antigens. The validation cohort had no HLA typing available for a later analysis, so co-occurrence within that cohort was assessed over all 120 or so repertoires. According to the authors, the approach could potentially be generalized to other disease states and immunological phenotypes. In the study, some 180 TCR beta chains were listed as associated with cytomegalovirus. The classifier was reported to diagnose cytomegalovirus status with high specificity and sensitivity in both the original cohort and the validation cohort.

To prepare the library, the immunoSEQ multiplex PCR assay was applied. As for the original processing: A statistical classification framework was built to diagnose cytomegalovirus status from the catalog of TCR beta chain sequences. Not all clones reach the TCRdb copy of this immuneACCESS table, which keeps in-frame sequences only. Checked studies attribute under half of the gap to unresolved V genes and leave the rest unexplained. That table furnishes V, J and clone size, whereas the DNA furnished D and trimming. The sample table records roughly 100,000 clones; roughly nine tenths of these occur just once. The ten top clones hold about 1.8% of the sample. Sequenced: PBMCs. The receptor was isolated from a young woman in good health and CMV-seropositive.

The CDR3 protein: CASSLDRGEGGYTF. The bases read TGTGCCAGCAGCCTCGACAGGGGAGAGGGGGGCTACACCTTC. Recombination linked TRBV4-2 to TRBJ1-2; 8 central nucleotides agree with TRBD1. After removal of 4 bases from V and 8 bases from J, the junction retains 9 bases not matched to a gene. Reading from cysteine to phenylalanine, the CDR3 counts 14 amino acids. Solely the CDR3 DNA is kept, with 42 bases framed from the first base. Taken from the germline V gene, the CDR1 and CDR2 loops are LGHNA and YNFKEQ.